This TCR beta chain was observed in a study of T cell responses to AZD1222 COVID-19 vaccine. Findings and limits, study-wide: Repertoire collection took place solely once the T cell response had peaked. Reportedly, nearly half of unique spike TCRs recognized epitopes outside B.1.351/B.1.1.7 mutations.

Trimming took 0 bases from V and 4 from J; bases not matched to a gene: 6. CDR3 size: 15 residues. Per germline, CDR1 SGHRS and CDR2 YFSETQ. This clone turned up a few times. Its target is unknown. Sequencing was performed with immunoSEQ multiplex PCR; in TCRdb, only in-frame clones are kept and a portion is missing. The data show tens of thousands of clones, 65% to 85% seen once. The chain is built from TRBV5-1 and TRBJ1-1; 7 bases match TRBD1. The origin of this receptor is an adult in good health. The sequencing here drew on peripheral blood, taken on day 0 of AZD1222 vaccination. CDR3 sequence: CASSLAQGGGTEAFF. The CDR3 DNA follows: TGCGCCAGCAGCTTGGCGCAGGGGGGAGGCACTGAAGCTTTCTTT.